This section outlines one T cell receptor (beta chain) sequence together with its context. Other DNA sequences from this sample encode an identical CDR3 as well. Patients of the Seattle cohort, enrolled during active infection, were followed longitudinally. In the original workflow: Amplifying reference gene primers gave estimates of nucleated cell counts. TCRdb's copy holds only in-frame clones and misses some; the assay was immunoSEQ multiplex PCR. V and J calls plus clone size are reproduced from that table; the DNA served to infer D and trimming. This table holds 150,000 to 200,000 clones, roughly 80% found once. The entry originates in a study of blood T cell repertoires in COVID-19. For the study at large: From the United States, Italy and Spain came samples of acute and convalescent COVID-19. PBMCs, B-cell-depleted T cells, or T cells provided the cDNA or gDNA that made up the material.

V shed 4 bases and J shed 4 bases, with 12 bases lying between them. This CDR3 contains 14 residues. CDR1 and CDR2 (germline): SGHRS, YFSETQ. This rearrangement joins TRBV5-1 to TRBJ1-5; weak D call: TRBD1 (6 bases). Sequenced material: peripheral blood. The sequence was collected from a woman aged 70-85 years with COVID-19, enrolled during active disease. DNA of the CDR3: TGCGCCAGCAGCCCGGACAGCCCAAATCAGCCCCAGCATTTT. This translates into CASSPDSPNQPQHF.